This T cell receptor beta chain was identified during a study of radiotherapy plus CTLA-4 blockade in lung cancer. Study-wide context: Of the patients, about 18% showed objective responses and under 40% attained disease control.

Study-wide findings and caveats: Expansion in blood of tumor-derived TCR clones was seen after radiotherapy plus ipilimumab. Reportedly, early blood T cell clone dynamics best predicted response, with interferon-beta.

Remarks on this clone: What it recognizes is unknown.

The table came from immunoSEQ multiplex PCR; TCRdb's copy has only in-frame clones and leaves some out. The sample yields around 82,000 clones, under 85% seen once. People whose metastatic non-small-cell lung cancer was chemo-refractory got focal radiation along with CTLA-4 blockade by ipilimumab. The sample was peripheral blood, taken from a patient treated with radiotherapy plus ipilimumab. This clonotype was sampled from a human donor with non-small cell lung cancer who had stable disease on radiotherapy plus ipilimumab.

In DNA form, the CDR3 reads TGCGCCAGCAGCCGGGACTTTCAAGAGACCCAGTACTTC. Protein sequence: CASSRDFQETQYF. This chain uses TRBV5-1 with TRBJ2-5; D is perhaps TRBD2 (6 bases). Trimming took 4 bases from V and 2 from J, leaving 9 bases between them. Germline V gene sequence: CDR1 SGHRS, CDR2 YFSETQ. There are 13 residues in the CDR3.